This TCR beta chain is from a study of T cell responses to AZD1222 COVID-19 vaccine. Study-wide findings and caveats: It was only after the peak T cell response that any repertoires were sampled.

Repertoires were generated with immunoSEQ multiplex PCR, while TCRdb's copy carries only in-frame clones and drops some. The sample has over 150,000 clones, about nine tenths seen once. Regarding this clone: The antigen is undetermined.

V shed 4 bases and J 0 bases; nucleotides not matched to a gene: 5. Germline assignment: CDR1 LGHDT and CDR2 YNNKEL (reference sequence). There are 16 residues in the CDR3. The source of this sequence is an adult in good health. This sample comprised peripheral blood, obtained on day 0 of AZD1222 vaccination. The rearrangement uses TRBV3-1 (or the pseudogene TRBV3-2) and TRBJ2-3, with TRBD2 matching over 9 bases. The CDR3 reads CASSLRLAASTDTQYF. The CDR3 DNA reads as TGTGCCAGCAGCCTCCGACTAGCGGCTAGCACAGATACGCAGTATTTT.